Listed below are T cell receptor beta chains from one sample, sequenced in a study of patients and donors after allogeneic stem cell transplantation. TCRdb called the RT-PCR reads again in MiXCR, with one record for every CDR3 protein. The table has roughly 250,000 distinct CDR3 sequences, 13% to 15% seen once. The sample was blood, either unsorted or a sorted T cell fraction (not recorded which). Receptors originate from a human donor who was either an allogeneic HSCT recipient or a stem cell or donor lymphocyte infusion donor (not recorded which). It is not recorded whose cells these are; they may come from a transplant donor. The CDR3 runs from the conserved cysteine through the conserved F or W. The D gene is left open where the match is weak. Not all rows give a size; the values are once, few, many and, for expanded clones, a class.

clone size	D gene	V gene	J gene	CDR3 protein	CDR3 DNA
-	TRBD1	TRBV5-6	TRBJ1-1	CASSSRTGIWEAFF	TGTGCCAGCAGTTCGAGGACAGGAATTTGGGAAGCTTTCTTT
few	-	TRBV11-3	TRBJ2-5	CASSDGTTNQETQYF	TGTGCCAGCAGCGACGGGACAACCAACCAAGAGACCCAGTACTTC
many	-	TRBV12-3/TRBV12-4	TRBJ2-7	CASSPPLGSSYEQYF	TGTGCCAGCAGTCCCCCCCTGGGGAGCTCCTACGAGCAGTACTTC
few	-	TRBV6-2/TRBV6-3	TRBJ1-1	CASKEGHTEAFF	TGTGCCAGCAAGGAAGGGCACACTGAAGCTTTCTTT
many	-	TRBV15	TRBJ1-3	CATSKGNTIYF	TGTGCCACCAGCAAAGGAAACACCATATATTTT
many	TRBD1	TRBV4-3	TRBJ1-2	CASSQNYRGHGYTF	TGCGCCAGCAGCCAAAACTACAGGGGGCATGGCTACACCTTC
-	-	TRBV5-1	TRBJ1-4	CASSLAPGSGPQLFF	TGCGCCAGCAGCTTGGCCCCAGGCTCCGGGCCCCAACTGTTTTTT
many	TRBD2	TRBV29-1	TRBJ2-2	CSGTGTSDTGELFF	TGCAGCGGGACCGGGACTAGCGACACCGGGGAGCTGTTTTTT
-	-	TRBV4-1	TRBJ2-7	CASSQVGHISYEQYF	TGCGCCAGCAGCCAAGTAGGACATATTTCGTACGAGCAGTACTTC
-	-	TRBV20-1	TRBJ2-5	CSARGLQEYQETQYF	TGCAGTGCTAGGGGATTACAGGAGTACCAAGAGACCCAGTACTTC
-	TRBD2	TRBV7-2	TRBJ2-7	CASSRLAGSGEQYF	TGTGCCAGCAGCCGCCTAGCGGGGTCGGGAGAGCAGTACTTC
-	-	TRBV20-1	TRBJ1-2	CSAREPEVLSGYTF	TGCAGTGCTAGAGAGCCAGAAGTATTAAGTGGCTACACCTTC
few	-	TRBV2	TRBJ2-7	CASRRDNEQYF	TGTGCCAGCAGACGTGACAACGAGCAGTACTTC
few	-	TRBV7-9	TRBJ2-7	CATQGLGYEQYF	TGTGCCACCCAGGGGCTTGGCTACGAGCAGTACTTC
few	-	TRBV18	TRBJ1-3	CASSPLGDGNTIYF	TGTGCCAGCTCACCACTGGGGGATGGAAACACCATATATTTT
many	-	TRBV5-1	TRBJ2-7	CASSPDSTGSYEQYF	TGCGCCAGCAGTCCAGACTCGACCGGCTCCTACGAGCAGTACTTC
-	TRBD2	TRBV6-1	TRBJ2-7	CASRTLAGVYEQYF	TGTGCCAGCAGAACACTAGCGGGGGTCTACGAGCAGTACTTC
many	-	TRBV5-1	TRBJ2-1	CASSSQGYNEQFF	TGCGCCAGCAGCTCACAGGGCTACAATGAGCAGTTCTTC
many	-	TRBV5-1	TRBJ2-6	CASSWNQISGANVLTF	TGCGCCAGCAGCTGGAACCAGATCTCTGGGGCCAACGTCCTGACTTTC
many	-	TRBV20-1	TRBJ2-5	CSAKWGGVGETQYF	TGCAGTGCTAAGTGGGGGGGCGTAGGAGAGACCCAGTACTTC
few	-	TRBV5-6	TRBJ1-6	CASSLGAGEYSPLHF	TGTGCCAGCAGCTTGGGGGCAGGGGAATATTCACCCCTCCACTTT
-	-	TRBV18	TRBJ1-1	CASSLRGQGFGTEAFF	TGTGCCAGCTCACTTCGAGGGCAGGGGTTTGGAACTGAAGCTTTCTTT
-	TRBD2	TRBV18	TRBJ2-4	CASSPPLAGVDKNIQYF	TGTGCCAGCTCACCACCTCTAGCGGGAGTTGACAAAAACATTCAGTACTTC
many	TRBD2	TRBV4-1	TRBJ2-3	CASSQMIGTTTDTQYF	TGCGCCAGCAGCCAAATGATAGGGACTACCACAGATACGCAGTATTTT
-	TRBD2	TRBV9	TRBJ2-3	CASSVLAGGQHSTDTQYF	TGTGCCAGCAGCGTGTTAGCGGGGGGGCAGCATAGCACAGATACGCAGTATTTT
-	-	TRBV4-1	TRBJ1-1	CASSRGPGRSATEAFF	TGCGCCAGCAGCCGGGGGCCGGGCCGCAGTGCCACTGAAGCTTTCTTT
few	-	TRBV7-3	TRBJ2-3	CASSLIGSFLGDTQYF	TGTGCCAGCAGCTTAATAGGTAGCTTCCTCGGGGATACGCAGTATTTT
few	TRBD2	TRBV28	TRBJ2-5	CASSYAGEGETQYF	TGTGCCAGCAGTTACGCGGGGGAGGGAGAGACCCAGTACTTC
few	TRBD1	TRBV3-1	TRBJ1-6	CASSQGTGGISPLHF	TGTGCCAGCAGCCAAGGGACAGGGGGAATTTCACCCCTCCACTTT
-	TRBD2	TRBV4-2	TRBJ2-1	CASSQVSRIGTSGYNEQFF	TGTGCCAGCAGCCAAGTTTCTCGAATCGGGACTAGCGGATACAATGAGCAGTTCTTC
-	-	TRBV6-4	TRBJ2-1	CASSDRGTNNEQFF	TGTGCCAGCAGTGATAGAGGGACGAACAATGAGCAGTTCTTC
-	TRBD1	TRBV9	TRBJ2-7	CASSVEDRTYEQYF	TGTGCCAGCAGCGTCGAGGACAGGACCTACGAGCAGTACTTC
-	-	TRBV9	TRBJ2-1	CASSVALAGDEQFF	TGTGCCAGCAGCGTAGCACTAGCTGGCGATGAGCAGTTCTTC
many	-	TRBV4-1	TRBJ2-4	CASSFMAGATAKNIQYF	TGCGCCAGCAGTTTCATGGCGGGGGCAACTGCCAAAAACATTCAGTACTTC
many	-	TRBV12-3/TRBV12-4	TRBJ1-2	CASSWQANYGYTF	TGTGCCAGCAGCTGGCAAGCTAACTATGGCTACACCTTC
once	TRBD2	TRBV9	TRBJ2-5	CASSDGTSGGYQETQYF	TGTGCCAGCAGCGACGGGACTAGCGGAGGCTACCAAGAGACCCAGTACTTC
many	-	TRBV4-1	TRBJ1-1	CASSLSGGLNTEAFF	TGCGCCAGCAGCCTAAGCGGGGGACTAAACACTGAAGCTTTCTTT
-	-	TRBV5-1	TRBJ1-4	CASSLETTHNEKLFF	TGCGCCAGCAGCTTGGAGACAACCCATAATGAAAAACTGTTTTTT
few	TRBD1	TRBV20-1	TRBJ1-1	CSARGTGFTNTEAFF	TGCAGTGCTAGGGGGACAGGTTTTACGAACACTGAAGCTTTCTTT
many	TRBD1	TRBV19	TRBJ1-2	CASSIGTGTDYGYTF	TGTGCCAGTAGTATCGGGACCGGGACAGACTATGGCTACACCTTC
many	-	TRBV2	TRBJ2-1	CASSEARFQSLEQFF	TGTGCCAGCAGTGAAGCCCGCTTTCAGTCGCTGGAGCAGTTCTTC
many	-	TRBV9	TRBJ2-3	CASSVDPKDTQYF	TGTGCCAGCAGCGTAGACCCCAAGGATACGCAGTATTTT
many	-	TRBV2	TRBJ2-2	CASQEWGNTGELFF	TGTGCCAGCCAAGAGTGGGGGAACACCGGGGAGCTGTTTTTT
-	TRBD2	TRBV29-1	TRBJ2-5	CSVEAAQRGAYF	TGCAGCGTTGAGGCGGCGCAGCGGGGGGCTTACTTC
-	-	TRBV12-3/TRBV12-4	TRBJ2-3	CASSPSTRGGTQYF	TGTGCCAGCAGTCCATCGACCAGGGGAGGCACGCAGTATTTT
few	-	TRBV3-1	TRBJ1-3	CASSQVVGASIYF	TGTGCCAGCAGCCAAGTGGTGGGGGCTTCCATATATTTT
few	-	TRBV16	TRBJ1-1	CASSKQADTEAFF	TGTGCCAGCAGCAAACAGGCGGACACTGAAGCTTTCTTT
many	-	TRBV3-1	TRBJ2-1	CASSPDPATFGNEQFF	TGTGCCAGCAGCCCTGACCCGGCGACCTTCGGGAATGAGCAGTTCTTC
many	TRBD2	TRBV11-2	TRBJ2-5	CASSLDSRLAGGGETQYF	TGTGCCAGCAGCTTAGATTCGAGACTAGCGGGAGGGGGGGAGACCCAGTACTTC
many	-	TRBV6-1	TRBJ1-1	CASSEPPNTEAFF	TGTGCCAGCAGTGAGCCTCCGAACACTGAAGCTTTCTTT
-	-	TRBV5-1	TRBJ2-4	CASNGGGAYKNIQYF	TGCGCCAGCAATGGAGGGGGAGCTTACAAAAACATTCAGTACTTC
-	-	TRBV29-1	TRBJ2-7	CSVAGRTSRNEQYF	TGCAGCGTTGCCGGACGGACCTCCCGGAACGAGCAGTACTTC
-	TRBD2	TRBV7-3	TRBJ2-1	CASSLRRGSVEEQFF	TGTGCCAGCAGCTTAAGGCGCGGGAGCGTAGAAGAGCAGTTCTTC
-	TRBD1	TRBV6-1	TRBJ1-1	CASSDYRGPEAFF	TGTGCCAGCAGTGATTACAGGGGCCCTGAAGCTTTCTTT
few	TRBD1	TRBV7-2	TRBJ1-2	CASSQDPGQPYGYTF	TGTGCCAGCAGCCAAGACCCGGGACAGCCCTATGGCTACACCTTC